These 16 T cell receptor beta chains share one sample of origin, sequenced in a study of blood T cell repertoires in COVID-19. Repertoires were generated with immunoSEQ multiplex PCR, while TCRdb's copy carries only in-frame clones and drops some. This table has tens of thousands of clones, approximately 89% appearing once. Input material: peripheral blood. The receptors shown here come from a man aged 45-60 years with active COVID-19.

V gene TRBV2 combines with J gene TRBJ2-3; D is possibly TRBD1 (5 bases). This CDR3 is built from 14 residues. CDR1 and CDR2 (germline): SNHLY, FYNNEI. Trimming removed 3 bases at V and 6 bases at J, with 13 bases between. This chain's CDR3 is CASSDGRVEDTQYF. The CDR3 bases are TGTGCCAGCAGTGATGGCAGGGTGGAGGATACGCAGTATTTT.

The rearrangement joins TRBV7-2 to TRBJ2-5; weak D call: TRBD1 (6 bases). Germline-derived CDR1 and CDR2 are SGHTA and FQGNSA. This CDR3 contains 14 residues. Trimming removed 2 bases from V and 7 bases from J, with 14 bases in between. The CDR3 sequence: CASSLLAGDATQYF. Written as DNA, the CDR3 is TGTGCCAGCAGCTTATTGGCAGGGGACGCGACCCAGTACTTC.

The rearrangement uses TRBV11-2 and TRBJ2-5; the match to TRBD2 covers 9 bases. CDR1 is SGHAT and CDR2 is FQNNGV in the germline V gene. Trimming removed 4 bases from V and 7 bases from J; junction bases left unmatched: 10. The CDR3 extends over 15 amino acids. The CDR3 coding sequence is TGTGCCAGCAGCTCCCCTTCTAGCGGGGTTGTGACCCAGTACTTC. Protein product: CASSSPSSGVVTQYF.

This sequence joins TRBV6-1 and TRBJ2-5; D remains ambiguous. The germline V gene encodes CDR1 MNHNS and CDR2 SASEGT. The CDR3 runs to 13 residues. The V gene lost 2 bases and the J gene lost 5 bases, with 9 bases spanning the gap. CDR3 residues: CASSENQRETQYF. The CDR3 DNA sequence: TGTGCCAGCAGTGAAAACCAGAGGGAGACCCAGTACTTC.

As to this clone: At one boundary the junction diverges from the germline segment, which might be a read error. The genes are TRBV7-2 and TRBJ2-7; no clear D gene. Germline V gene sequence: CDR1 SGHTA, CDR2 FQGNSA. The CDR3 has 13 amino acids. CDR3 in amino acids: CASTRLTSDEQYF. CDR3 DNA sequence: TGTGCCAGCACCCGACTGACCTCCGACGAGCAGTACTTC.

The J gene is TRBJ2-7, the V gene TRBV6-5; D gene uncertain. V lost 5 bases, J lost 4 bases, and 18 bases lay in between. The germline gives CDR1 MNHEY, CDR2 SVGAGI. The CDR3 contains 15 residues. CDR3 DNA: TGTGCCAGCAGTCCCTATGTTGGTTCCGATTACGAGCAGTACTTC. Amino acid sequence: CASSPYVGSDYEQYF.

This chain connects TRBV7-9 to TRBJ2-7; D is possibly TRBD1 (6 bases). This CDR3 spans 14 amino acids. Trimming shortened V by 1 base and J by 3 bases, and 10 bases separated the two germline ends. CDR1 and CDR2 (germline): SEHNR, FQNEAQ (reference sequence). The CDR3 here is CASSLGTEHYEQYF. The CDR3 bases are TGTGCCAGCAGCTTAGGGACAGAGCACTACGAGCAGTACTTC. The whole variable domain, remainder taken from reference TRBV7-9 and TRBJ2-7, is DTGVSQNPRHKITKRGQNVTFRCDPISEHNRLYWYRQTLGQGPEFLTYFQNEAQLEKSRLLSDRFSAERPKGSFSTLEIQRTEQGDSAMYLCASSLGTEHYEQYFGPGTRLTVT.

The chain carries TRBV14 and TRBJ1-2; D unclear. V lost 0 bases and J lost 6, with 11 bases in between. This CDR3 has 14 amino acids. Germline V lookup: CDR1 SGHDN, CDR2 FVKESK. The CDR3 DNA is TGTGCCAGCAGCCAAGATGCCGGGTTTCATGGCTACACCTTC. It encodes CASSQDAGFHGYTF.

In nucleotides, the CDR3 is TGTGCCACCAACGACCGAGGACAGAGCTACGAGCAGTACTTC. Amino acid sequence: CATNDRGQSYEQYF. The chain carries TRBV6-6 and TRBJ2-7; possibly TRBD1 for D (6 bases). This CDR3 is 14 amino acids long. The V and J ends lost 10 bases and 3 bases respectively, with 19 bases between them. Per germline, CDR1 MNHNY and CDR2 SVGAGI (reference sequence).

The rearrangement links TRBV2 to TRBJ2-7, with 7 nucleotides matching TRBD2. The CDR3 has 15 amino acids. V lost 2 bases to trimming and J lost 4 bases; unmatched junction nucleotides: 8. CDR1 and CDR2 (germline): SNHLY, FYNNEI. CDR3 DNA: TGTGCCAGCAGTGAAAGTTTCGGGGGGACTTACGAGCAGTACTTC. It yields the protein CASSESFGGTYEQYF.

The count of this clone is one. V and J are TRBV2 and TRBJ1-5; no clear D. The CDR3 loop spans 12 amino acids. Germline lookup yields CDR1 SNHLY and CDR2 FYNNEI. V shed 7 bases and J shed 3 bases, with 7 bases lying between them. CDR3 amino acids: CASTADNQPQHF. CDR3 sequence (DNA): TGTGCCAGCACCGCAGACAATCAGCCCCAGCATTTT.

This clone was detected only once. The rearrangement joins TRBV6-5 to TRBJ1-5, with a possible D match to TRBD1 (5 bases). Germline-derived CDR1 and CDR2 are MNHEY and SVGAGI. CDR3 length: 13 amino acids. Trimming removed 6 bases at V and 5 bases at J, with 11 bases between. CDR3 nucleotides: TGTGCCAGCAGCGTAGACAGAGATCAGCCCCAGCATTTT. Its protein is CASSVDRDQPQHF.

The rearrangement uses TRBV7-7 and TRBJ2-1, with TRBD1 as a possible D gene (5 bases). CDR1 and CDR2 (germline): SSHAT, FNYEAQ (reference sequence). With 3 bases removed from V and 3 bases from J, the gap between germline ends came to 6 bases. The CDR3 has 13 residues. CDR3 sequence reads: CASSLTDYNEQFF. The CDR3 DNA follows: TGTGCCAGCAGCTTGACAGACTACAATGAGCAGTTCTTC.

The chain couples TRBV5-1 to TRBJ1-5; D is perhaps TRBD1 (6 bases). The CDR3 totals 14 residues. Germline CDR1 is SGHRS and CDR2 is YFSETQ. V was clipped by 3 bases and J by 7 bases, with 14 bases between them. CDR3 coding DNA: TGCGCCAGCAGCTCCCAGGGGAAGGAGCAGCCCCAGCATTTT. This sequence encodes CASSSQGKEQPQHF.

The chain couples TRBV7-8 to TRBJ1-1, with no clear D. Per the germline V gene, CDR1 is SGHVS and CDR2 is FQNEAQ. V gave up 5 bases and J gave up 6 bases, with 13 bases separating them. The CDR3 consists of 13 residues. CDR3 in DNA: TGTGCCAGCAGCCTCCGCGAGGGAGCTGAAGCTTTCTTT. It encodes CASSLREGAEAFF. Drawing the rest from reference TRBV7-8 and TRBJ1-1, the complete variable domain is GAGVSQSPRYKVAKRGQDVALRCDPISGHVSLFWYQQALGQGPEFLTYFQNEAQLDKSGLPSDRFFAERPEGSVSTLKIQRTQQEDSAVYLCASSLREGAEAFFGQGTRLTVV.

V and J are TRBV5-1 and TRBJ2-1; TRBD2 matches at 7 bases. V lost 2 bases to trimming and J lost 4 bases; unmatched junction nucleotides: 3. Germline V gives CDR1 SGHRS, CDR2 YFSETQ. The CDR3 totals 14 residues. In DNA form, the CDR3 reads TGCGCCAGCAGCTTCGGGGGGAATTACAATGAGCAGTTCTTC. Protein product: CASSFGGNYNEQFF.